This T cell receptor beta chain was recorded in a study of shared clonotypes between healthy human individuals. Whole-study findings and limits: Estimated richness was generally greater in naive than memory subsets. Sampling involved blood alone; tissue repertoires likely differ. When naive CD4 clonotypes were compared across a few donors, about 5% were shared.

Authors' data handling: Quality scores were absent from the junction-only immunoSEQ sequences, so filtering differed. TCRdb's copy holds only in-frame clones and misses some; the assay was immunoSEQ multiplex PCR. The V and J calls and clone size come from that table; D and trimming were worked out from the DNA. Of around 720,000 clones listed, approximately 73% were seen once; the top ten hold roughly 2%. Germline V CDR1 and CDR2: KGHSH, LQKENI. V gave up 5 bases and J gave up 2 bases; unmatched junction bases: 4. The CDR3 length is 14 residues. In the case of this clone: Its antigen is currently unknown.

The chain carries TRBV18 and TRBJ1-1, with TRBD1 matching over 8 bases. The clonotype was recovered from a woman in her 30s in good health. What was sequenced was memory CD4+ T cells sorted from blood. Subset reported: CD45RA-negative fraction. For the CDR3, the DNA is TGTGCCAGCTCAGGTGGACAGGGTAACACTGAAGCTTTCTTT. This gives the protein CASSGGQGNTEAFF.